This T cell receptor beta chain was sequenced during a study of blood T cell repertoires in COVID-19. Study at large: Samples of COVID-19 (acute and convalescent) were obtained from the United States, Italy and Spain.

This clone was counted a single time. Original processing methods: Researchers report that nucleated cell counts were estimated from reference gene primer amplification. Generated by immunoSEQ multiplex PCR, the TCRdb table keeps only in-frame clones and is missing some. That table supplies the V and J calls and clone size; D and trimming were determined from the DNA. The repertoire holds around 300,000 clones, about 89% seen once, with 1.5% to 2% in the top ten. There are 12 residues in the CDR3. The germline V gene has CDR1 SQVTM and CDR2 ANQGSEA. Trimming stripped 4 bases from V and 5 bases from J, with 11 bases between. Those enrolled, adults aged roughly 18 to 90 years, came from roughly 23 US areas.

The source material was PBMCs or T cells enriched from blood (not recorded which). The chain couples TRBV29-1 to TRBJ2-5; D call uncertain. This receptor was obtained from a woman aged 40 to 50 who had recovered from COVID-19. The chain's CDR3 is CSVVFPTETQYF. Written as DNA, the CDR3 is TGCAGCGTTGTATTCCCTACCGAGACCCAGTACTTC. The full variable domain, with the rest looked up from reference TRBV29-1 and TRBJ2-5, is SAVISQKPSRDICQRGTSLTIQCQVDSQVTMMFWYRQQPGQSLTLIATANQGSEATYESGFVIDKFPISRPNLTFSTLTVSNMSPEDSSIYLCSVVFPTETQYFGPGTRLLVL.